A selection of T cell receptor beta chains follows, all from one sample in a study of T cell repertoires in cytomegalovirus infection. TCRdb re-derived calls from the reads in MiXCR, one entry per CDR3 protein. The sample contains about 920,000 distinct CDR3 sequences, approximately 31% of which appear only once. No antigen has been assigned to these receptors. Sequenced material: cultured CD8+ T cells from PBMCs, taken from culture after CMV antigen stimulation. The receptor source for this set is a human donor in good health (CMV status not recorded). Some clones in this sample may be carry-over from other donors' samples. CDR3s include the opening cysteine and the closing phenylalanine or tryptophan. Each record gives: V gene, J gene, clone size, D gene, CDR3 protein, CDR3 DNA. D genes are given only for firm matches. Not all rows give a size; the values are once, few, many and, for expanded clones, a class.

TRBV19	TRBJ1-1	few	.	CASSIGEGTEAFF	TGTGCCAGTAGTATAGGGGAGGGCACTGAAGCTTTCTTT
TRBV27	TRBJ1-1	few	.	CASSHGYTEAFF	TGTGCCAGCAGTCACGGGTACACTGAAGCTTTCTTT
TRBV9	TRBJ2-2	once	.	CASSEGRQSNTGELFF	TGTGCCAGCAGCGAAGGGAGACAGTCGAACACCGGGGAGCTGTTTTTT
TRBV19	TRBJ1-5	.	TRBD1	CASSTDLDRDQQPQHF	TGTGCCAGTAGTACGGATTTGGACAGGGATCAACAGCCCCAGCATTTT
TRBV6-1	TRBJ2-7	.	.	CASSESSTGTYEQYF	TGTGCCAGCAGTGAAAGTTCGACAGGTACCTACGAGCAGTACTTC
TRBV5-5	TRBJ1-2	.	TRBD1	CASSGTGGAGDGYTF	TGTGCCAGCAGCGGTACAGGGGGAGCGGGGGATGGCTACACCTTC
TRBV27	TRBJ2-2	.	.	CASTFWGQLNTGELFF	TGTGCCAGCACCTTCTGGGGACAATTGAACACCGGGGAGCTGTTTTTT
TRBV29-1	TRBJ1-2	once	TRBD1	CSVFTPGTGDNYGYTF	TGCAGCGTCTTTACCCCCGGGACAGGGGATAACTATGGCTACACCTTC
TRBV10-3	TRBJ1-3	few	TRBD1	CAIRTGAAGNTIYF	TGTGCCATCAGGACAGGGGCGGCTGGAAACACCATATATTTT
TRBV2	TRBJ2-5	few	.	CASSSGSLLWETQYF	TGTGCCAGCAGTTCAGGGTCCCTTTTATGGGAGACCCAGTACTTC
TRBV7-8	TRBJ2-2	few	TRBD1	CASSPSTYGQGYGELFF	TGTGCCAGCAGCCCAAGTACCTACGGACAGGGTTACGGGGAGCTGTTTTTT
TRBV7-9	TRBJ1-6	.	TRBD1	CASSLDTGGRSPLHF	TGTGCCAGCAGCTTAGATACAGGGGGCCGGTCACCCCTCCACTTT
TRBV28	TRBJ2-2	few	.	CASSFPSDEPHAGELFF	TGTGCCAGCAGTTTTCCCTCCGACGAACCACACGCCGGGGAGCTGTTTTTT
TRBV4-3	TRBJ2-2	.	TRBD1	CASSQDRWTGGIGELFF	TGCGCCAGCAGCCAAGATCGTTGGACAGGGGGCATCGGGGAGCTGTTTTTT
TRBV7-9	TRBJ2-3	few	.	CASSLATPGLFSTDTQYF	TGTGCCAGCAGCTTAGCAACTCCGGGCTTATTTAGCACAGATACGCAGTATTTT
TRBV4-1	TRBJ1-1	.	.	CASSHLENEAFF	TGCGCCAGCAGCCACCTGGAGAACGAAGCTTTCTTT
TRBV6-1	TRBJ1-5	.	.	CASSQGMGYSNQPQHF	TGTGCCAGCAGTCAGGGAATGGGTTATAGCAATCAGCCCCAGCATTTT
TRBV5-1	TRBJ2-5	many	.	CASSWEYQETQYF	TGCGCCAGCAGCTGGGAGTACCAAGAGACCCAGTACTTC